Listed here are 12 T cell receptor beta chains from one sample, sequenced in a study of cytomegalovirus exposure and HLA in healthy donors. The PCR contained 60 Vbeta and 13 Jbeta primers. Some clones are missing from TCRdb's copy, which holds only in-frame ones; the method was immunoSEQ multiplex PCR. Among some 110,000 clones listed, approximately 75% were seen once. The specimen sequenced was PBMCs. These receptors all come from a man aged 50-59 years in good health and CMV-seropositive.

Notes on this clone: This sample includes further DNA sequences coding for the same CDR3. The CDR3 DNA follows: TGTGCCAGCAGCTTAGGGCCCGATAGCAATCAGCCCCAGCATTTT. Its translation is CASSLGPDSNQPQHF. The V gene is TRBV7-2, the J gene TRBJ1-5; D remains unclear. This CDR3 region has 15 residues. With 1 base removed from V and 0 bases from J, the gap between germline ends came to 7 bases. In germline, CDR1 is SGHTA, CDR2 FQGNSA.

This clone appeared a few times. The rearrangement uses TRBV18 and TRBJ1-2; the match to TRBD1 covers 12 bases. After removal of 3 bases from V and 4 bases from J, the junction contained 3 bases not matched to a gene. Germline assignment: CDR1 KGHSH and CDR2 LQKENI. This CDR3 comprises 15 residues. The CDR3 DNA reads TGTGCCAGCTCACCGGGGACAGGGGGCACCTATGGCTACACCTTC. Translated, it gives CASSPGTGGTYGYTF.

The chain recombines TRBV28 with TRBJ1-6; perhaps TRBD1 as D (5 bases). This CDR3 comprises 13 residues. From germline, CDR1 is MDHEN and CDR2 SYDVKM. The V and J ends lost 5 bases and 7 bases respectively, with 9 bases between them. CDR3 in amino acids: CASSVYRNSPLHF. The CDR3 DNA reads as TGTGCCAGCAGTGTCTACAGGAATTCACCCCTCCACTTT.

The table lists this clone with a count of one. This rearrangement joins TRBV6-6 to TRBJ2-3, with 8 bases matching TRBD1. CDR1 and CDR2 (germline): MNHNY, SVGAGI (reference sequence). This CDR3 comprises 16 residues. V gave up 5 bases and J gave up 0 bases; unmatched junction bases: 7. The CDR3, as DNA: TGTGCCAGCAGTCCTGGACAGGGCTCTAGCACAGATACGCAGTATTTT. Translating gives CASSPGQGSSTDTQYF.

This chain links TRBV19 with TRBJ2-2; tentatively, D is TRBD2 (6 bases). Germline V gives CDR1 LNHDA, CDR2 SQIVND (reference sequence). The CDR3 loop spans 15 amino acids. Trimming pared 8 bases from V and 8 bases from J, leaving 21 bases between. The CDR3 DNA sequence: TGTGCCAGTGCTCCTGTGTCTTGGGAGGATGGGGAGCTGTTTTTT. It specifies CASAPVSWEDGELFF.

The chain carries TRBV28 and TRBJ1-6; unclear D gene. The CDR3 has 12 amino acids. Germline V gives CDR1 MDHEN, CDR2 SYDVKM. V was clipped by 5 bases and J by 14 bases, with 13 bases between them. Here the CDR3 reads CASSASERTLHF. The DNA for the CDR3 is TGTGCCAGCAGTGCTTCAGAGCGGACCCTCCACTTT.

This sequence joins TRBV7-2 and TRBJ2-7, with 9 bases matching TRBD2. The V gene's germline CDR1 is SGHTA and CDR2 FQGNSA. Germline trimming cut 0 bases from V and 7 bases from J; bases unmatched to any gene: 4. The length of the CDR3 is 14 residues. The CDR3 sequence is CASSLALLAGEQYF. In DNA, the CDR3 is TGTGCCAGCAGCTTAGCGCTTCTAGCGGGAGAGCAGTACTTC.

V and J are TRBV12-5 and TRBJ1-5; D not resolved. Trimming cost V 2 bases and J 3 bases, with 8 bases left between them. The CDR3 length is 14 residues. Looked up from germline, CDR1 is LGHNT and CDR2 is FRNRAP. The CDR3 sequence is CASGLYSDNQPQHF. CDR3 sequence (DNA): TGTGCTAGTGGTTTGTACTCCGACAATCAGCCCCAGCATTTT.

Only a few counts were recorded for this clone. The V call is TRBV4-1, the J call TRBJ1-1; possibly TRBD1 for D (5 bases). Germline V gene sequence: CDR1 MGHRA, CDR2 YSYEKL. V shed 3 bases and J shed 1 base, with 9 bases lying between them. The CDR3 is made up of 14 amino acids. This chain's CDR3 is CASSHPDRNTEAFF. The CDR3 DNA sequence: TGCGCCAGCAGCCATCCTGACAGGAACACTGAAGCTTTCTTT.

This clone was observed a handful of times. This chain uses TRBV10-2 with TRBJ2-1; possible D gene TRBD2, 6 bases. Trimming pared 3 bases from V and 0 bases from J, leaving 15 bases between. This CDR3 region has 17 residues. Germline CDR1 WSHSY, CDR2 SAAADI. CDR3 loop: CASSDNSGEISYNEQFF. The CDR3 DNA reads as TGCGCCAGCAGTGATAATAGCGGAGAGATCTCCTACAATGAGCAGTTCTTC.

The chain joins TRBV6-6 to TRBJ1-2; D may be TRBD1 (5 bases). This CDR3 is 11 amino acids long. Germline V lookup: CDR1 MNHNY, CDR2 SVGAGI (reference sequence). Trimming shortened V by 5 bases and J by 10 bases, and 11 bases separated the two germline ends. CDR3 sequence: CASSAREHYTF. CDR3 coding DNA: TGTGCCAGCAGTGCCAGGGAACACTACACCTTC.

The rearrangement links TRBV7-8 to TRBJ1-2; 10 bases align to TRBD1. Germline trimming cut 0 bases from V and 4 bases from J; bases unmatched to any gene: 5. The CDR3 consists of 16 residues. Per germline, CDR1 SGHVS and CDR2 FQNEAQ. The CDR3 here is CASSLARTGGAYGYTF. CDR3 nucleotides: TGTGCCAGCAGCTTAGCCAGGACAGGGGGGGCCTATGGCTACACCTTC.